This entry features one T cell receptor (beta chain) sequence. The data originate from a study of T cells expressing NK-cell markers. Study in general: Source material for TCR beta repertoires consisted of sorted CD3+CD56+NKG2C+, CD3+CD56+NKG2C- and CD3+CD56-NKG2C+ T cells.

It was by 5'RACE template switching with UMIs that TCR beta cDNA was made. From the 5' RACE reads, TCRdb lists one entry per CDR3 protein and no DNA. Its clone listing holds about 260,000 distinct CDR3 sequences. This TCR derives from a woman between 18 and 70 years old in good health. Specimen: blood T cells: a sorted CD56 or NKG2C T cell subset, CD4+ or CD8+ T cells, or bulk PBMC T cells (not recorded which).

CDR3 amino acids: CASSFRRGLAGRGDIQYF. The chain uses TRBV11-3 and TRBJ2-4; TCRdb proposes TRBD1, but this gene call is untestable without DNA. This CDR3 is 18 amino acids long. The germline V gene has CDR1 SGHNT and CDR2 YENEEA.